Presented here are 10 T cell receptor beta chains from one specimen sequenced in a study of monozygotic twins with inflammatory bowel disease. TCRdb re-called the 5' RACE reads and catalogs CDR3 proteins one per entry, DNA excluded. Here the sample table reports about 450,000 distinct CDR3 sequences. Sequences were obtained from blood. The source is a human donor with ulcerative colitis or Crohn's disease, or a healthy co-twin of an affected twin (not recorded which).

CDR3 sequence: CASSHMDRGPYNEQFF. The J gene is TRBJ2-1, the V gene TRBV7-6; TCRdb's assignment of TRBD1 cannot be checked, as there is no DNA. This CDR3 is 16 amino acids long. The germline V gene encodes CDR1 SGHVS and CDR2 FNYEAQ.

CDR3 protein: CASSLEHSISSPLHF. The chain joins TRBV7-8 to TRBJ1-6. The CDR3 covers 15 residues. In germline, CDR1 is SGHVS, CDR2 FQNEAQ.

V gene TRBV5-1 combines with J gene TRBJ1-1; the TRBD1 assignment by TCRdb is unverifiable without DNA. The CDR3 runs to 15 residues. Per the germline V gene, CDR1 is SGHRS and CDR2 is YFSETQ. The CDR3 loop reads CASSLEGQPNTEAFF.

CDR3 region: CAIRGQGAYGNTIYF. V usage is TRBV10-3 and J usage is TRBJ1-3; TCRdb outputs TRBD1, but without DNA this stays unchecked. This CDR3 contains 15 residues. Germline assignment: CDR1 ENHRY and CDR2 SYGVKD.

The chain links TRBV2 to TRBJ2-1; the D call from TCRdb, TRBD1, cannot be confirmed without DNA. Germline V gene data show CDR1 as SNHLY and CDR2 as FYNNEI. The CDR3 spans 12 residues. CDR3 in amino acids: CASLDNYNEQFF.

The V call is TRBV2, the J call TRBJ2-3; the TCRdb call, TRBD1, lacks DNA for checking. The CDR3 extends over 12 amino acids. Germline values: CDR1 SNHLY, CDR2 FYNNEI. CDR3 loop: CASSGNDDTQYF.

This CDR3 reads CASSLEGQYTDTQYF. This chain links TRBV5-5 with TRBJ2-3; TCRdb reports TRBD1, a call that lacks DNA to check it against. The CDR3 extends over 15 amino acids. In germline, CDR1 is SGHKS, CDR2 YYEKEE (reference sequence).

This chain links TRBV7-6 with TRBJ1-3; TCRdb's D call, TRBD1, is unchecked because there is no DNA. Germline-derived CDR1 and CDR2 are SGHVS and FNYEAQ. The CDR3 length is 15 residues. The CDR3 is CASSPGTGAGNTIYF.

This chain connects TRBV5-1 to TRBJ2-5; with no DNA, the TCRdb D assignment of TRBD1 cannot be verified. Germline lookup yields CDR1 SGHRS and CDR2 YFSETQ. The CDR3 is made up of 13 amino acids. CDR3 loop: CASSGGSFETQYF.

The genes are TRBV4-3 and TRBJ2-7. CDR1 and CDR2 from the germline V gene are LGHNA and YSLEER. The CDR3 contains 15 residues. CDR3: CASSLASTGLYEQYF.